The 3 T cell receptor beta chains listed next were all sequenced from one sample in a study of control samples from healthy donors and cancer patients. The method was immunoSEQ multiplex PCR; TCRdb's version includes in-frame clones alone and lacks a portion of them. The sample comprises about 160,000 clones, roughly 93% of which are singletons, and roughly 6.2% rests with the top ten. Material for sequencing was blood. These receptors all stem from a man between 18 and 35 years old in good health.

The chain couples TRBV19 to TRBJ1-5, with a tentative D call TRBD1 (5 bases). Trimming stripped 5 bases from V and 4 bases from J, with 12 bases between. This CDR3 has 14 amino acids. Germline CDR1 and CDR2: LNHDA and SQIVND (reference sequence). CDR3 DNA: TGTGCCAGTAGTTGGGGCTACGGGAATCAGCCCCAGCATTTT. As protein: CASSWGYGNQPQHF.

This sequence joins TRBV30 and TRBJ1-6, with TRBD1 matching 7 bases. Germline CDR1 is GTSNPN and CDR2 is SVGIG (reference sequence). The CDR3 loop spans 14 amino acids. Germline trimming cut 2 bases from V and 6 bases from J; bases unmatched to any gene: 4. CDR3 in amino acids: CAWSPGTVNSPLHF. DNA for the CDR3: TGTGCCTGGAGTCCCGGGACAGTTAATTCACCCCTCCACTTT.

CDR3 DNA: TGTGCCAGCACTAGGGGAGCTGGAAACACCATATATTTT. Encoded protein: CASTRGAGNTIYF. The genes are TRBV6-5 and TRBJ1-3; a possible D gene is TRBD1 (5 bases). CDR1 is MNHEY, CDR2 SVGAGI, per germline. Trimming pared 7 bases from V and 2 bases from J, leaving 9 bases between. The CDR3 is 13 residues long.